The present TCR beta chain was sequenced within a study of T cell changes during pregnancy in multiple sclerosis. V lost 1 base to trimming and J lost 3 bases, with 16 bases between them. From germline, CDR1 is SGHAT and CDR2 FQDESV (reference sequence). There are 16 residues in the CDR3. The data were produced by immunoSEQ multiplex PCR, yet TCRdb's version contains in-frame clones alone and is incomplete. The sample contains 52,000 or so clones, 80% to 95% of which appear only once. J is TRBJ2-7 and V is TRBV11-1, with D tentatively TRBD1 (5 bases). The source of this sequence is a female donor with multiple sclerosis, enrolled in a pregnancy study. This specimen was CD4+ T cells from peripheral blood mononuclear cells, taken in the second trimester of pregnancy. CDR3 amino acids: CASSLGFGAAFYEQYF. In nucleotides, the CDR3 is TGTGCCAGCAGCTTAGGGTTTGGGGCGGCTTTCTACGAGCAGTACTTC.